This TCR beta chain was retrieved from a study of T cells in Graves' hyperthyroidism and ophthalmopathy. Whole-study results and caveats: Most clonotypes expanded in thyroid above 0.001 were likewise present in blood.

Germline V lookup: CDR1 KGHDR, CDR2 SFDVKD. Trimming cost V 3 bases and J 5 bases; bases outside gene matches: 4. CDR3 size: 15 residues. Concerning this clonotype: Its antigen is not known.

RNA transcripts yielded amplified TCR beta CDR3 regions. HTBI primers drove first-round RT-PCR of the TCR CDR3. TCRdb redid the calling of the multiplex PCR reads with MiXCR, one entry per CDR3 protein. This table has almost 600,000 distinct CDR3 sequences, 46% appearing once. Across 18 months, stable Graves' hyperthyroidism was marked by no progression to ophthalmopathy. Hyperthyroidism, newly diagnosed and lasting under 2 months, affected patients aged 18 to 65. The gene calls are TRBV24-1 and TRBJ1-5; 9 bases fit TRBD1. This receptor was taken from a woman aged 18-29 years with Graves' hyperthyroidism. Material: peripheral blood or thyroid tissue (not recorded which). CDR3 DNA sequence: TGTGCCACCAGTGATGGGACAGGGAATTATCAGCCCCAGCATTTT. This sequence encodes CATSDGTGNYQPQHF.